The 10 T cell receptor beta chains below all came from one sample that was sequenced in a study of PD-L1 blockade in urothelial cancer. Time point given: pretreatment peripheral blood. TCRdb keeps only in-frame clones here, not all; method: immunoSEQ multiplex PCR. Found here are tens of thousands of clones, about four fifths of them singletons; the top ten hold under 11%. The source material was PBMCs, sampled around atezolizumab (anti-PD-L1) treatment. The receptors were sampled from a man between 65 and 80 years old with urothelial cancer.

This clone was seen only once. V and J are TRBV7-2 and TRBJ2-5, with 12 bases lining up with TRBD2. The V and J ends lost 5 bases and 5 bases, in that order; junction bases with no gene match: 6. Germline CDR1 SGHTA, CDR2 FQGNSA. The CDR3 totals 15 residues. The CDR3, as DNA: TGTGCCAGCAGCCTGACTAGCGGGAGTGGTGAGACCCAGTACTTC. Residues: CASSLTSGSGETQYF. The full variable domain, in which reference TRBV7-2 and TRBJ2-5 provide the parts outside the CDR3, is GAGVSQSPSNKVTEKGKDVELRCDPISGHTALYWYRQSLGQGLEFLIYFQGNSAPDKSGLPSDRFSAERTGGSVSTLTIQRTQQEDSAVYLCASSLTSGSGETQYFGPGTRLLVL.

The chain is built from TRBV5-1 and TRBJ2-2; 8 bases map to TRBD1. Germline V gene data show CDR1 as SGHRS and CDR2 as YFSETQ. Unmatched junction bases numbered 4, after V lost 4 bases and J lost 2 bases. CDR3 length: 15 amino acids. The CDR3 sequence: CASSPDRENTGELFF. DNA for the CDR3: TGCGCCAGCAGCCCGGACAGGGAAAACACCGGGGAGCTGTTTTTT.

V usage is TRBV28 and J usage is TRBJ1-5; D is possibly TRBD1 (6 bases). This CDR3 spans 14 amino acids. Deletions cut 1 base from V and 4 bases from J, with 8 bases between. CDR1 is MDHEN, CDR2 SYDVKM, per germline. In DNA, the CDR3 is TGTGCCAGCAGTTTATCAGGGGTTAATCAGCCCCAGCATTTT. Protein sequence: CASSLSGVNQPQHF.

This clone has only a few counts. This sequence joins TRBV5-1 and TRBJ2-3; D is perhaps TRBD2 (5 bases). Germline CDR1 and CDR2: SGHRS and YFSETQ. V lost 4 bases and J 3 bases, leaving 15 bases between the germline ends. This CDR3 is 15 amino acids long. This CDR3 reads CASSIAPLGTDTQYF. In nucleotides, the CDR3 is TGCGCCAGCAGCATAGCGCCGCTTGGAACAGATACGCAGTATTTT.

V usage is TRBV5-1 and J usage is TRBJ2-1; 14 bases match TRBD2. V lost 4 bases to trimming and J lost 9 bases; unmatched junction nucleotides: 6. CDR1 SGHRS and CDR2 YFSETQ come from the germline V gene. This CDR3 contains 15 residues. DNA of the CDR3: TGCGCCAGCAGCCTCGGGACTAGCGGGAGTATTGAGCAGTTCTTC. Its protein is CASSLGTSGSIEQFF.

This clone was found many times. The gene calls are TRBV5-1 and TRBJ1-2; no reliable D call. CDR3 length: 15 amino acids. V shed 0 bases and J shed 4 bases, with 13 bases lying between them. CDR1 is SGHRS, CDR2 YFSETQ, per germline. CDR3 residues: CASSLGRAEGYGYTF. CDR3 DNA: TGCGCCAGCAGCTTGGGGAGGGCAGAGGGCTATGGCTACACCTTC.

This chain joins TRBV30 and TRBJ2-1; D gene uncertain. The CDR3 is made up of 12 amino acids. Trimming stripped 2 bases from V and 7 bases from J, with 9 bases between. Germline-derived CDR1 and CDR2 are GTSNPN and SVGIG (reference sequence). CDR3 sequence: CAWSFNYNEQFF. The CDR3 DNA is TGTGCCTGGAGTTTCAACTATAATGAGCAGTTCTTC.

J is TRBJ1-4 and V is TRBV9; D might be TRBD1 (5 bases). The CDR3 has 16 residues. Germline V gives CDR1 SGDLS, CDR2 YYNGEE. V lost 0 bases, J lost 7 bases, and 16 bases lay in between. The DNA of the CDR3 is TGTGCCAGCAGCGTAGAGTCCGGCAGGGACTCTGAAAAACTGTTTTTT. This gives the protein CASSVESGRDSEKLFF.

The chain uses TRBV6-5 and TRBJ1-2, with D perhaps matching TRBD1 (6 bases). The V gene's germline CDR1 is MNHEY and CDR2 SVGAGI. This CDR3 has 13 amino acids. Trimming cost V 5 bases and J 5 bases, with 12 bases left between them. The CDR3: CASSPGTNYGYTF. CDR3 DNA sequence: TGTGCCAGCAGTCCCGGGACAAATTATGGCTACACCTTC.

This chain connects TRBV10-3 to TRBJ2-1, with D uncertain. The CDR3 length is 13 residues. CDR1 is ENHRY, CDR2 SYGVKD, per germline. V lost 3 bases and J 3 bases, leaving 6 bases between the germline ends. CDR3 in amino acids: CAISDNSYNEQFF. The CDR3 coding sequence is TGTGCCATCAGTGATAACAGCTACAATGAGCAGTTCTTC.